The 5 T cell receptor beta chains listed next were all sequenced from one sample in a study of blood T cell repertoires in COVID-19. Method: immunoSEQ multiplex PCR; TCRdb's copy keeps in-frame clones and lacks some. Found here are 25,000 to 35,000 clones, under 85% of them singletons; the top ten hold about 42%. The specimen was peripheral blood. The receptors originated from an elderly woman with acute or convalescent COVID-19.

This clone was detected a few times. J is TRBJ1-1 and V is TRBV5-1; D is possibly TRBD1 (6 bases). CDR3 length: 14 amino acids. Germline V gene lookup returns CDR1 SGHRS and CDR2 YFSETQ. The V end was cut by 4 bases, the J end by 2 bases, with 12 bases between. The CDR3 region has the DNA TGCGCCAGCAGCCGAGGACAGTCTAACACTGAAGCTTTCTTT. Amino acid sequence: CASSRGQSNTEAFF.

This clone came up once. This chain joins TRBV7-9 and TRBJ1-1; 7 positions agree with TRBD1. V gave up 8 bases and J gave up 8 bases; unmatched junction bases: 11. This CDR3 region has 13 residues. Germline CDR1 SEHNR, CDR2 FQNEAQ (reference sequence). Here the CDR3 reads CASGNRGGAEAFF. DNA for the CDR3: TGTGCCAGCGGCAACCGAGGGGGCGCGGAAGCTTTCTTT.

This sequence joins TRBV28 and TRBJ2-4, with 11 bases fitting TRBD2. This CDR3 region has 17 residues. CDR1 and CDR2 from the germline V gene are MDHEN and SYDVKM. The trim removed 2 bases at V and 10 bases at J, leaving 13 bases unmatched. CDR3 loop: CASSLIPPGLAGRIQYF. CDR3 in DNA: TGTGCCAGCAGTTTAATTCCCCCTGGACTAGCGGGTCGTATTCAGTACTTC. Looking up the rest from reference TRBV28 and TRBJ2-4 gives the full variable domain: DVKVTQSSRYLVKRTGEKVFLECVQDMDHENMFWYRQDPGLGLRLIYFSYDVKMKEKGDIPEGYSVSREKKERFSLILESASTNQTSMYLCASSLIPPGLAGRIQYFGAGTRLSVL.

The rearrangement uses TRBV7-2 and TRBJ2-1, with 8 bases fitting TRBD2. Losses at the gene ends were 2 bases for V and 10 bases for J; bases not matched to a gene: 13. The CDR3 covers 16 residues. In germline, CDR1 is SGHTA, CDR2 FQGNSA. This CDR3 reads CASSLRGRPTAGEQFF. CDR3 bases: TGTGCCAGCAGCTTACGCGGGAGGCCCACTGCAGGAGAGCAGTTCTTC. The whole variable domain, remainder taken from reference TRBV7-2 and TRBJ2-1, is GAGVSQSPSNKVTEKGKDVELRCDPISGHTALYWYRQSLGQGLEFLIYFQGNSAPDKSGLPSDRFSAERTGGSVSTLTIQRTQQEDSAVYLCASSLRGRPTAGEQFFGPGTRLTVL.

The chain employs TRBV9 and TRBJ2-3; 9 bases line up with TRBD2. V lost 0 bases to trimming and J lost 5 bases; unmatched junction nucleotides: 1. CDR1 and CDR2 from the germline V gene are SGDLS and YYNGEE. The CDR3 is 14 amino acids. CDR3: CASSVGGGGDTQYF. CDR3 in DNA: TGTGCCAGCAGCGTAGGCGGGGGGGGAGATACGCAGTATTTT.